The rows below give T cell receptor beta chains drawn from one sample of a study of identical twins. MiXCR, run by TCRdb on the 5' RACE reads, gives a single entry per CDR3 protein. Of 500,000 to 550,000 distinct CDR3 sequences listed, approximately 20% are singletons. A further study also used this sample, focusing on yellow fever vaccine responses in identical twins.

The sample was CD4+ T cells sorted from blood. The receptors here all came from a woman between 18 and 29 years old in good health. Each CDR3 is given with its conserved first and last residue. Fields, in order: CDR3 DNA, CDR3 protein, J gene, clone size, V gene, D gene. The D gene is left open where the match is weak. For some rows the clone size is stated as once, few or many, or as a class when expanded; others skip it.

cdr3_nt: TGTGCCAGCGGGAGACTAGGGGAGTACAATGAGCAGTTCTTC
cdr3_aa: CASGRLGEYNEQFF
j_call: TRBJ2-1
clone_size: few
v_call: TRBV2
d_call: -

cdr3_nt: TGTGCCAGCAGCAAAACGAGCTCCTACAATGAGCAGTTCTTC
cdr3_aa: CASSKTSSYNEQFF
j_call: TRBJ2-1
clone_size: -
v_call: TRBV7-2
d_call: -

cdr3_nt: TGTGCCATCGGAACAAGCGGGAGTCGATATTCCTACGAGCAGTACTTC
cdr3_aa: CAIGTSGSRYSYEQYF
j_call: TRBJ2-7
clone_size: few
v_call: TRBV10-3
d_call: TRBD2

cdr3_nt: TGTGCCAGCAGCTTAACGGCAGTGGCGGGAGCGAGAGATACGCAGTATTTT
cdr3_aa: CASSLTAVAGARDTQYF
j_call: TRBJ2-3
clone_size: few
v_call: TRBV7-3
d_call: TRBD2

cdr3_nt: TGTGCCAGCAGCCCGGGACTAGTGGGGACTTGGCAGTTCTTC
cdr3_aa: CASSPGLVGTWQFF
j_call: TRBJ2-1
clone_size: -
v_call: TRBV14
d_call: TRBD2

cdr3_nt: TGCGCCAGCAGCTTCCTAGCGCGAGAGACCCAGTACTTC
cdr3_aa: CASSFLARETQYF
j_call: TRBJ2-5
clone_size: -
v_call: TRBV5-1
d_call: -

cdr3_nt: TGCGCCAGCAGCGCATGGACTAGCGGGACGGCAGATACGCAGTATTTT
cdr3_aa: CASSAWTSGTADTQYF
j_call: TRBJ2-3
clone_size: few
v_call: TRBV5-1
d_call: TRBD2

cdr3_nt: TGTGCCAGCAGCGTAGATGGGGCGCGGTCCTACAATGAGCAGTTCTTC
cdr3_aa: CASSVDGARSYNEQFF
j_call: TRBJ2-1
clone_size: few
v_call: TRBV9
d_call: -

cdr3_nt: TGCAGTGCTTGGGACAGGGTTCCCAATGAGCAGTTCTTC
cdr3_aa: CSAWDRVPNEQFF
j_call: TRBJ2-1
clone_size: -
v_call: TRBV20-1
d_call: TRBD1

cdr3_nt: TGCGCCAGCAGCCCAGGGACTACCCCTACGCAGTATTTT
cdr3_aa: CASSPGTTPTQYF
j_call: TRBJ2-3
clone_size: -
v_call: TRBV5-1
d_call: TRBD2

cdr3_nt: TGTGCCAGCAGACCAACCTTCAGGACAGGGGGAACCGGGGAGCTGTTTTTT
cdr3_aa: CASRPTFRTGGTGELFF
j_call: TRBJ2-2
clone_size: few
v_call: TRBV7-9
d_call: TRBD1

cdr3_nt: TGTGCCAGCACTTCGGGACAGGGTTCCTACGAGCAGTACTTC
cdr3_aa: CASTSGQGSYEQYF
j_call: TRBJ2-7
clone_size: -
v_call: TRBV27
d_call: TRBD1

cdr3_nt: TGTGCCAGCAGCCTAGCCCCGGGCACCGGAAACACCATATATTTT
cdr3_aa: CASSLAPGTGNTIYF
j_call: TRBJ1-3
clone_size: -
v_call: TRBV12-3/TRBV12-4
d_call: -

cdr3_nt: TGTGCCAGCAGCGTAAGATTGTGGAGAACCGGGGAGCTGTTTTTT
cdr3_aa: CASSVRLWRTGELFF
j_call: TRBJ2-2
clone_size: -
v_call: TRBV21-1
d_call: -